The clone carrying this T cell receptor (beta chain) has more than one count but fewer than ten. Germline lookup yields CDR1 SGHRS and CDR2 YFSETQ. The germline V and J ends were trimmed by 0 bases and 7 bases, with 11 bases remaining between them. The CDR3 has 15 amino acids. The table came from immunoSEQ multiplex PCR; TCRdb's copy has only in-frame clones and leaves some out. The table records about 2.4 million clones, around nine tenths of them present only once. This record belongs to a study of shared clonotypes between healthy human individuals. On the study more broadly: Used for every donor were three CD4 naive, three CD4 memory, two CD8 naive and one CD8 memory plate.

The V call is TRBV5-1, the J call TRBJ1-6; no firm D call. Sequencing input: naive CD4+ T cells sorted from blood. Described subset: CD45RA+ positively selected. This TCR derives from a young man in good health. CDR3 protein: CASSLEAGTNSPLHF. The CDR3 DNA reads TGCGCCAGCAGCTTGGAGGCAGGTACCAATTCACCCCTCCACTTT. The whole variable domain, remainder taken from reference TRBV5-1 and TRBJ1-6, is KAGVTQTPRYLIKTRGQQVTLSCSPISGHRSVSWYQQTPGQGLQFLFEYFSETQRNKGNFPGRFSGRQFSNSRSEMNVSTLELGDSALYLCASSLEAGTNSPLHFGNGTRLTVT.